Listed here are 7 T cell receptor beta chains from one sample, sequenced in a study of CD8+ T cells in alopecia areata. The authors extracted RNA and reverse transcribed it into cDNA as the sequencing template. The protocol was immunoSEQ multiplex PCR, while the TCRdb copy is restricted to in-frame clones and leaves out a portion. The sample contains around 100,000 clones, none of them singletons. The sequenced sample consisted of lesional skin. All receptors come from a C3H/HeJ mouse with alopecia areata. The strain's MHC type: H2-k.

This clone was picked up a small number of times. Germline and genes: mouse. The read falls 4 residues short of the CDR3 end, and the missing part is taken from the germline J gene. The rearrangement uses TRBV13-3 and TRBJ1-1; 9 bases map to TRBD1. Germline V lookup: CDR1 NNHDY, CDR2 SYVADS. With 4 bases clipped from V and 4 bases from J, the junction kept 5 bases outside the gene matches. CDR3 size: 14 residues. This chain's CDR3 is CASSPTGGPTEVFF. CDR3 DNA, as far as it was read: TGTGCCAGCAGTCCTACAGGGGGCCCCACA.

Notes on this clone: Mouse names are used for the genes. The CDR3 is cut off 4 residues early in the read; its end comes from the germline J gene. The rearrangement uses TRBV13-3 and TRBJ2-7; 10 nucleotides agree with TRBD1. CDR1 and CDR2 from the germline V gene are NNHDY and SYVADS. Trimming cost V 3 bases and J 2 bases; bases outside gene matches: 5. The CDR3 has 15 residues. The CDR3 sequence: CASSGPDRGPYEQYF. Incomplete CDR3 DNA: TGTGCCAGCAGTGGCCCAGACAGGGGGCCCTAT.

On this clone: Gene labels here are mouse ones. The read terminates 4 residues before the CDR3 end, so the remaining end is supplied by the germline J gene. The chain couples TRBV20 to TRBJ1-2, with a weak D call TRBD1 (6 bases). Germline loops: CDR1 GFQATS, CDR2 STVNSAI. The CDR3 has 14 amino acids. The V end lost 0 bases, the J end lost 1 base, and 9 bases lay between the germline ends. The DNA read from the CDR3 is TGTGGTGCTAGGGAAGGGACAAAAAACTCC. Its protein product is CGAREGTKNS. The full CDR3 protein is CGAREGTKNSDYTF.

This clone was picked up many times. All gene names here are mouse names. The observed sequence ends 4 residues before the CDR3 terminus, with the missing tail filled in from the germline J gene. This rearrangement joins TRBV13-3 to TRBJ1-4; TRBD1 matches 10 bases. The CDR3 extends over 16 amino acids. The V gene's germline CDR1 is NNHDY and CDR2 SYVADS. Trimming took 3 bases from V and 0 from J; bases not matched to a gene: 2. The part of the CDR3 DNA that was read is TGTGCCAGCAGTGCCGGGACAGGGGTTTCCAACGAA. This gives the protein CASSAGTGVSNE. The full CDR3 protein reads CASSAGTGVSNERLFF.

This clone occurred a few times. TCRdb gives a protein that differs at residue 11 from what the DNA encodes, so the protein here is translated from the DNA. Here the gene names and germline are mouse. Here the CDR3 reads CASSLGGVNSPLYF. CDR3 DNA (partial): TGTGCTAGCAGTTTGGGGGGGGTTAATTCGCCC. The J gene is TRBJ1-6, the V gene TRBV29, with TRBD1 as a possible D gene (5 bases). Sequencing ends 3 residues short of the CDR3 end; the germline J gene provides the rest. TRBJ1-6 is assigned to the ORF class and has an uncertain function. V was clipped by 3 bases and J by 6 bases, with 9 bases between them. The CDR3 is made up of 14 amino acids. Germline CDR1 MSHET, CDR2 SYDVDS.

There are a few counts of this clone. Germline and genes: mouse. The read halts 4 residues ahead of the CDR3 end, with the missing end drawn from the germline J gene. The chain uses TRBV13-3 and TRBJ2-3; 10 bases agree with TRBD2. Germline V gene lookup returns CDR1 NNHDY and CDR2 SYVADS. The CDR3 spans 17 residues. J lost 0 bases, V lost 3 bases, and 7 bases had no gene match. The CDR3 loop is CASSGPGLGSSAETLYF. The CDR3 DNA, read in part, is TGTGCCAGCAGTGGTCCGGGACTGGGGAGTAGTGCAGAA.

As to this clone: Here the gene names and germline are mouse. The read is 4 residues too short to cover the CDR3 end, so that end is filled in from the germline J gene. The chain uses TRBV16 and TRBJ2-5; TRBD2 might be the D (7 bases). V was trimmed by 0 bases and J by 2 bases, leaving 9 bases between them. CDR3 length: 15 residues. Germline CDR1 SGHSA, CDR2 FRNQAP. Here the CDR3 reads CASSLDGGPQDTQYF. CDR3 DNA (partial): TGTGCAAGCAGCTTAGATGGGGGGCCCCAAGAC.